This entry is about one T cell receptor beta chain. The antigen is unknown. These data belong to a study of breast tumors, draining lymph nodes, adjacent tissues. TCRdb processed the multiplex PCR reads anew with MiXCR; each CDR3 protein has one entry. Here the sample spans roughly 100,000 distinct CDR3 sequences, under 40% being singletons. Overall study results and limits: Tumor TCR diversity was below lymph nodes but above nontumor tissue. Most tumor T cells seemingly derive from lymph node, then expand in tumor.

Breast cancer patients provided tissue from their axillary draining lymph nodes. Germline V gene sequence: CDR1 SGHDT, CDR2 YYEEEE. This CDR3 has 13 residues. Trimming shortened V by 0 bases and J by 3 bases, and 6 bases separated the two germline ends. The rearrangement links TRBV5-6 to TRBJ1-1; D remains ambiguous. The sequencing input was axillary lymph node tissue. The clonotype originates from a female donor with breast cancer. Some clones in this sample may be carry-over from other donors' samples. In DNA, the CDR3 is TGTGCCAGCAGCTTGGGGGTCGACACTGAAGCTTTCTTT. It translates to CASSLGVDTEAFF.